The rows below give T cell receptor beta chains drawn from one sample of a study of control samples from healthy donors and cancer patients. The repertoire was sequenced with immunoSEQ multiplex PCR; TCRdb's copy has only in-frame clones and lacks some. The data show fewer than 85,000 clones, roughly 93% seen once. Source material: blood. Every receptor here comes from a woman in her 30s in good health. The CDR3 runs from the conserved cysteine through the conserved F or W. The D gene is left open where the match is weak. Where a row states a size, it is once, few, many or the class of an expanded clone; other rows omit it.

j_gene | d_gene | v_gene | abundance | CDR3nt | CDR3aa
TRBJ2-1 | TRBD1 | TRBV5-1 | - | TGCGCCAGCTTGCCGGGACAGGGGTACAATGAGCAGTTCTTC | CASLPGQGYNEQFF
TRBJ1-1 | - | TRBV7-2 | - | TGTGCCAGAAATCGACAGGTCGCGAACACTGAAGCTTTCTTT | CARNRQVANTEAFF
TRBJ1-3 | - | TRBV7-2 | - | TGTGCCAGCAGCCAAACCGGGGACGGATACTCTGGAAACACCATATATTTT | CASSQTGDGYSGNTIYF
TRBJ2-1 | TRBD2 | TRBV11-2 | - | TGTGCCAGCAGCTTACATCCTATTAGCGGGGGGCCCTACAATGAGCAGTTCTTC | CASSLHPISGGPYNEQFF
TRBJ2-3 | - | TRBV7-3 | once | TGTGCCAGCAGCCCTCAGGGCCTAAAAACAGATACGCAGTATTTT | CASSPQGLKTDTQYF
TRBJ1-6 | - | TRBV6-1 | - | TGTGCCAGCAGTGACAGTTCCGGCAATTCACCCCTCCACTTT | CASSDSSGNSPLHF
TRBJ2-1 | - | TRBV5-5 | - | TGTGCCAGCAGCTTTCAGGGAAGGAATGAGCAGTTCTTC | CASSFQGRNEQFF
TRBJ1-2 | - | TRBV18 | - | TGTGCCAGCTCACCACTCGAGACCCCTGCCACAGCTGGCTACACCTTC | CASSPLETPATAGYTF
TRBJ2-4 | - | TRBV5-6 | - | TGTGCCAGCACAGAATCGGACGGGATAGCCAAAAACATTCAGTACTTC | CASTESDGIAKNIQYF
TRBJ2-1 | TRBD2 | TRBV9 | - | TGTGCCAGCAGCGCCCCGGGACTAGTCGAGGGTGAGCAGTTCTTC | CASSAPGLVEGEQFF
TRBJ2-1 | TRBD2 | TRBV2 | - | TGTGCCAGCAGTGTACGGCTAGCGGCCTACAATGAGCAGTTCTTC | CASSVRLAAYNEQFF
TRBJ1-1 | - | TRBV24-1 | - | TGTGCCACCAGTGACTCCGGCCAGAACACTGAAGCTTTCTTT | CATSDSGQNTEAFF
TRBJ2-1 | - | TRBV25-1 | - | TGTGCCAGCAAACGGGACGGTTACAATGAGCAGTTCTTC | CASKRDGYNEQFF
TRBJ2-1 | - | TRBV6-6 | - | TGTGCCAGCAGTTACCTCTCCGTGGCTGGCAATGAGCAGTTCTTC | CASSYLSVAGNEQFF
TRBJ1-1 | - | TRBV13 | - | TGTGCCAGCAGCTTAGGAGGGCCCCACAGCGGGAACACTGAAGCTTTCTTT | CASSLGGPHSGNTEAFF
TRBJ1-2 | TRBD1 | TRBV28 | - | TGTGCCAGCAGTTTATTAAGGACAGGGGCCGACGGCTACACCTTC | CASSLLRTGADGYTF
TRBJ1-1 | TRBD1 | TRBV2 | - | TGTGCCAGCATGTGGGACAGGGGCCGGGACACTGAAGCTTTCTTT | CASMWDRGRDTEAFF
TRBJ1-2 | TRBD1 | TRBV19 | - | TGTGCCAGTAGTACCCCAGGGGGGGCTCATGGCTACACCTTC | CASSTPGGAHGYTF
TRBJ2-5 | - | TRBV4-1 | - | TGCGCCAGCAGCCAAGAGGCTGGGGCCCGCGGGCGACAAGAGACCCAGTACTTC | CASSQEAGARGRQETQYF
TRBJ2-5 | - | TRBV2 | - | TGTGCCAGCAGTGAGGCTCCTCTGAAGAGAGAGACCCAGTACTTC | CASSEAPLKRETQYF
TRBJ1-5 | TRBD1 | TRBV27 | - | TGTGCCAGCAGAAGACAGGGGGCTGATCAGCCCCAGCATTTT | CASRRQGADQPQHF
TRBJ2-7 | TRBD1 | TRBV6-5 | - | TGTGCCAGCAGTCAACCGGGACAGGGGGGCGAGCAGTACTTC | CASSQPGQGGEQYF
TRBJ2-5 | - | TRBV3-1/TRBV3-2 | - | TGTGCCAGCAGCCAAGCATCAGAGACCCAGTACTTC | CASSQASETQYF
TRBJ2-6 | - | TRBV5-8 | - | TGTGCCAGCAGCTTGAAGGTCCTCTCTGGGGCCAACGTCCTGACTTTC | CASSLKVLSGANVLTF
TRBJ2-2 | - | TRBV20-1 | - | TGCAGTGCCCCTAGGACCGGGGAGCTGTTTTTT | CSAPRTGELFF
TRBJ1-4 | TRBD1 | TRBV25-1 | - | TGTGCCAGCAGTGACGACAGGGGAGGAGAAAAACTGTTTTTT | CASSDDRGGEKLFF
TRBJ2-5 | - | TRBV7-2 | once | TGTGCCAGCAGCTTTAACAGGCCTACGCCGGAGACCCAGTACTTC | CASSFNRPTPETQYF
TRBJ2-2 | TRBD1 | TRBV5-1 | once | TGCGCCAGCAGCAGCGGACAGGGGGTCGGCACCGGGGAGCTGTTTTTT | CASSSGQGVGTGELFF
TRBJ1-1 | - | TRBV2 | - | TGTGCCAGCAGTGGGGCCTCTATGAACACTGAAGCTTTCTTT | CASSGASMNTEAFF
TRBJ1-1 | - | TRBV11-3 | - | TGTGCCAGCAGCTCAGGAGTTACCGAAGCTTTCTTT | CASSSGVTEAFF
TRBJ1-1 | - | TRBV18 | - | TGTGCCAGCTCACCACGACAGGAGCTCTTGAACACTGAAGCTTTCTTT | CASSPRQELLNTEAFF
TRBJ1-5 | - | TRBV2 | - | TGTGCCAGCAGTGAAGGCCAGGAGAAGTCCCAGCATTTT | CASSEGQEKSQHF
TRBJ2-1 | TRBD2 | TRBV11-3 | - | TGTGCCAGCACCGGACTAGCGGGGAGAGAGCAGTTCTTC | CASTGLAGREQFF
TRBJ2-2 | - | TRBV27 | - | TGTGCCAGCAGTGCGGGGACAGATCACACCGGGGAGCTGTTTTTT | CASSAGTDHTGELFF
TRBJ1-1 | - | TRBV7-9 | - | TGTGCCAGCAGCCCGGAGGAGAACACTGAAGCTTTCTTT | CASSPEENTEAFF
TRBJ1-2 | - | TRBV9 | - | TGTGCCAGCAGCGCGGGACGGACCTATGGCTACACCTTC | CASSAGRTYGYTF
TRBJ2-5 | TRBD2 | TRBV5-5 | - | TGTGCCAGCAGCTTGGGACTAGCGGGCCAGACACGGGGAGAGACCCAGTACTTC | CASSLGLAGQTRGETQYF
TRBJ2-5 | TRBD2 | TRBV7-7 | - | TGTGCTAGCAGCTGGACTAGCGGGGGGGCGGAGACCCAGTACTTC | CASSWTSGGAETQYF
TRBJ1-5 | - | TRBV28 | - | TGTGCCAGCAGTATCCGGGGCAGGGGCCATAGCAATCAGCCCCAGCATTTT | CASSIRGRGHSNQPQHF
TRBJ1-2 | TRBD1 | TRBV7-3 | - | TGTGCCAGCAGCCCGAGGGACAGTAAGGACTATGGCTACACCTTC | CASSPRDSKDYGYTF
TRBJ1-6 | - | TRBV3-1/TRBV3-2 | - | TGTGCCAGCAGCCAAGTCAAGGATTCACCCCTCCACTTT | CASSQVKDSPLHF
TRBJ1-1 | - | TRBV5-4 | - | TGTGCCAGCAGCTTGTCCTCGGGGAACACTGAAGCTTTCTTT | CASSLSSGNTEAFF
TRBJ1-1 | - | TRBV27 | few | TGTGCCAGCAGTTTTTGGGGGAACACTGAAGCTTTCTTT | CASSFWGNTEAFF
TRBJ1-6 | - | TRBV3-1/TRBV3-2 | - | TGTGCCAGCAGCCTGACAGGATATAATTCACCCCTCCACTTT | CASSLTGYNSPLHF